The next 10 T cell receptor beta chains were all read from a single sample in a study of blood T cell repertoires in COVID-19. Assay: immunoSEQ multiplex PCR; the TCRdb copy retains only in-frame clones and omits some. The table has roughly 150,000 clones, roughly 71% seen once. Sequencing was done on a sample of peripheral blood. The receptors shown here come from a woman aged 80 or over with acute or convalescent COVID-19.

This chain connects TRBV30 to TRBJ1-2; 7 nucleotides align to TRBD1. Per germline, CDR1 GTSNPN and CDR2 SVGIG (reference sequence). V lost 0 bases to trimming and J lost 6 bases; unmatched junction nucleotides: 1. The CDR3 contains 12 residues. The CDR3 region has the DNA TGTGCCTGGAGTGTACAGGGGCATGGCTACACCTTC. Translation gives CAWSVQGHGYTF.

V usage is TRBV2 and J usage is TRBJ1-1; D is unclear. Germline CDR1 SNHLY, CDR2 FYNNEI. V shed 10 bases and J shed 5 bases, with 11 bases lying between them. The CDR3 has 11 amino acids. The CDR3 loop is CAKRPRTEAFF. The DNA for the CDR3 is TGTGCCAAACGACCGAGGACTGAAGCTTTCTTT.

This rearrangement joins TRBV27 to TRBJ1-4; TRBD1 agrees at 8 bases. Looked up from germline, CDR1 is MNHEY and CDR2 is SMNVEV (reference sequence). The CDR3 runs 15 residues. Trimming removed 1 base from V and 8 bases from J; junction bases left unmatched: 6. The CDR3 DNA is TGTGCCAGCAGTTTATTTGACAGGGGCGGCGAAAAACTGTTTTTT. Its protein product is CASSLFDRGGEKLFF.

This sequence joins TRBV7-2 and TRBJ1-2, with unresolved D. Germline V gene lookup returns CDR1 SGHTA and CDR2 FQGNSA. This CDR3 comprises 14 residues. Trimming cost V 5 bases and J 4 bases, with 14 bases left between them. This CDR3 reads CASSTDQAGYGYTF. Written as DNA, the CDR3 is TGTGCCAGCAGCACCGACCAGGCGGGCTATGGCTACACCTTC.

As DNA, the CDR3 is TGTGCCAGCACCTACAGCAGGGGTGGAGAAAAACTGTTTTTT. This gives the protein CASTYSRGGEKLFF. This chain uses TRBV11-2 with TRBJ1-4; D is possibly TRBD1 (6 bases). Per germline, CDR1 SGHAT and CDR2 FQNNGV. V was shortened by 7 bases and J by 8 bases, with 17 bases between the two germline ends. The CDR3 has 14 residues.

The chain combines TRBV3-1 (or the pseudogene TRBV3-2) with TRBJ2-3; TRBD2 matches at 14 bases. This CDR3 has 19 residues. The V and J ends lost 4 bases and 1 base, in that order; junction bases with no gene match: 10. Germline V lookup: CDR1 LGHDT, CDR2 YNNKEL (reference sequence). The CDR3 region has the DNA TGTGCCAGCAGCCCCGGACTAGCGGGAGGCATGGGTGGCACAGATACGCAGTATTTT. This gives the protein CASSPGLAGGMGGTDTQYF.

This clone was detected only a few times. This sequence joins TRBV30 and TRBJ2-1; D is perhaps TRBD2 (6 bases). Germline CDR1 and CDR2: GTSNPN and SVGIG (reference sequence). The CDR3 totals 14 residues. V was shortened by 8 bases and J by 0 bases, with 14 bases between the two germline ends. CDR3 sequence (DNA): TGTGCCGCCTCCACGACTAGCTCCTACAATGAGCAGTTCTTC. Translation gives CAASTTSSYNEQFF.

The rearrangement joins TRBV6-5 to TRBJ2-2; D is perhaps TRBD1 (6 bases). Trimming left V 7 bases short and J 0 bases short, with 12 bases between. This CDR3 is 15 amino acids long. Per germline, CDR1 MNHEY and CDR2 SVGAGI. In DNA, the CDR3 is TGTGCCAGCATGGTGGGGGCAGCGAACACCGGGGAGCTGTTTTTT. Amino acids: CASMVGAANTGELFF.

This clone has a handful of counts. The DNA of the CDR3 is TGTGCCAGCAGCTTAGGCGCAGGGCCCAAGAATGAAAAACTGTTTTTT. It specifies CASSLGAGPKNEKLFF. The chain combines TRBV7-9 with TRBJ1-4, with D tentatively TRBD1 (5 bases). Germline-derived CDR1 and CDR2 are SEHNR and FQNEAQ (reference sequence). V was pared by 1 base and J by 5 bases, with 14 bases between. The length of the CDR3 is 16 residues.

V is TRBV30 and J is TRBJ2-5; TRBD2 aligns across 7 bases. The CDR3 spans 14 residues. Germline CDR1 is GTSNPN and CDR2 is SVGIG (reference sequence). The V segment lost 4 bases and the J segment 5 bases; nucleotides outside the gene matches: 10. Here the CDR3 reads CAWTGSSGKETQYF. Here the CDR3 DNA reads TGTGCCTGGACCGGCTCCAGCGGGAAGGAGACCCAGTACTTC.